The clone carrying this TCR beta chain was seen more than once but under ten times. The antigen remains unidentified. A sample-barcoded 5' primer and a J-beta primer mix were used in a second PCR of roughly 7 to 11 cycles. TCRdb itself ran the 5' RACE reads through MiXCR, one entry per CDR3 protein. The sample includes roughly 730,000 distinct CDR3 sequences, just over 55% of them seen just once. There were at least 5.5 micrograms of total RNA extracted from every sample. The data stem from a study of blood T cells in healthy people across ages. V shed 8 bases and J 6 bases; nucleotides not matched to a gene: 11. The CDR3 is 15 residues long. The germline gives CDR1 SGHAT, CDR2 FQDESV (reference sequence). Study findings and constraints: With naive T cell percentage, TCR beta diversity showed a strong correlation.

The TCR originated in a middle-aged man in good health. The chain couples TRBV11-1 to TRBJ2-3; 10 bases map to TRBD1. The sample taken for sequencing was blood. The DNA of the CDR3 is TGTGCCAGCCGCGTCCGGGACAGGGGATCGGATACGCAGTATTTT. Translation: CASRVRDRGSDTQYF.